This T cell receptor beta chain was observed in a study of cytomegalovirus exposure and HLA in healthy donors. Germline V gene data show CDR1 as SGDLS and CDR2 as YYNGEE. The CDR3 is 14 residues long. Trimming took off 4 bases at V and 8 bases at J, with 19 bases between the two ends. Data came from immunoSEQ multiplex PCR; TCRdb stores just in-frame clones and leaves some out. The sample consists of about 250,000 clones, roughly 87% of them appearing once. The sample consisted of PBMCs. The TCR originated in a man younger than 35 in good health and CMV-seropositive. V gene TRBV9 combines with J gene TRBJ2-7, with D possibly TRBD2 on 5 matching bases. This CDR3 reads CASSTRGNPRQQYF. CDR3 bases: TGTGCCAGCAGCACCCGGGGTAACCCTCGGCAGCAGTACTTC.